This paragraph reports one T cell receptor (beta chain). This sample stems from a study of blood T cell repertoires in COVID-19. Whole-study context: The study drew acute and convalescent COVID-19 samples from the United States, Italy and Spain. Sources were T cells, B-cell-depleted T cells, or PBMCs; the material itself was cDNA or gDNA.

Germline CDR1 is SGHRS and CDR2 is YFSETQ. This CDR3 comprises 14 residues. J lost 2 bases, V lost 7 bases, and 8 bases had no gene match. As processed by the authors: Scientists estimated how many nucleated cells there were by amplifying reference gene primers. Produced via immunoSEQ multiplex PCR; TCRdb's table is partial and in-frame only. V and J calls plus clone size are reproduced from that table; the DNA served to infer D and trimming. In the table there are roughly 130,000 clones, about 87% of which are singletons. The genes are TRBV5-1 and TRBJ2-5, with TRBD2 identical over 7 bases. This TCR was sampled from a man in his 60s with active or convalescent COVID-19. Sequenced input: peripheral blood. The CDR3 is CASGGGALQETQYF. CDR3 bases: TGCGCCAGCGGGGGAGGGGCCCTTCAAGAGACCCAGTACTTC. The full variable domain, with the rest looked up from reference TRBV5-1 and TRBJ2-5, is KAGVTQTPRYLIKTRGQQVTLSCSPISGHRSVSWYQQTPGQGLQFLFEYFSETQRNKGNFPGRFSGRQFSNSRSEMNVSTLELGDSALYLCASGGGALQETQYFGPGTRLLVL.